The 23 T cell receptor beta chains below come from one sample, sequenced in a study of CD8 T cells in ankylosing spondylitis. Using its own MiXCR run on the 5' RACE reads, TCRdb lists one record per CDR3 protein. This sample has fewer than 200,000 distinct CDR3 sequences, with 15% to 20% found just once. The sample comprised blood, either unsorted or a sorted T cell fraction (not recorded which). The receptors were sampled from a male donor aged 10 to 35 with ankylosing spondylitis or in good health (not recorded which).

Ten or more counts support this clonotype. V gene TRBV6-2 or TRBV6-3 combines with J gene TRBJ2-7, with D possibly being TRBD2 (7 bases). The CDR3 extends over 16 amino acids. V lost 0 bases to trimming and J lost 0 bases, with 12 bases between them. Germline V gene sequence: CDR1 MNHEY, CDR2 SVGEGT. The CDR3 DNA is TGTGCCAGCAGTTACTCGATCGGGGGGCCCTCCTACGAGCAGTACTTC. It specifies CASSYSIGGPSYEQYF.

The table lists this clonotype with many counts. This chain uses TRBV4-2 with TRBJ2-3; D uncertain. The germline V gene encodes CDR1 LGHNA and CDR2 YNFKEQ. Trimming removed 0 bases at V and 9 bases at J, with 13 bases between. The CDR3 has 14 residues. CDR3 in amino acids: CASSQELVAITQYF. CDR3 in DNA: TGTGCCAGCAGCCAAGAATTGGTGGCAATCACGCAGTATTTT.

In this sample, this clonotype turned up many times. The gene calls are TRBV5-5 and TRBJ2-1; the match to TRBD2 covers 10 bases. Germline assignment: CDR1 SGHKS and CDR2 YYEKEE (reference sequence). V was pared by 0 bases and J by 0 bases, with 6 bases of the junction left unmatched. The CDR3 has 18 residues. The CDR3 DNA sequence: TGTGCCAGCAGCTTGGACGCTAGCGGGAGAGCCTCCTACAATGAGCAGTTCTTC. Amino acids: CASSLDASGRASYNEQFF.

Many counts were recorded for this clonotype. J is TRBJ2-2 and V is TRBV5-1; no clear D. Germline V lookup: CDR1 SGHRS, CDR2 YFSETQ. Trimming pared 0 bases from V and 6 bases from J, leaving 12 bases between. The CDR3 is 15 amino acids. The CDR3 sequence: CASSLVVTSSGELFF. For the CDR3, the DNA is TGCGCCAGCAGCTTGGTGGTGACTTCCTCCGGGGAGCTGTTTTTT.

There are a few counts of this clonotype. This chain connects TRBV20-1 to TRBJ2-6, with 11 bases lining up with TRBD1. V shed 5 bases, J shed 3 bases, and the junction held 15 bases outside the gene matches. Germline V gene sequence: CDR1 DFQATT, CDR2 SNEGSKA (reference sequence). The CDR3 extends over 19 amino acids. CDR3 in amino acids: CSAWTRTGGALGGANVLTF. The CDR3, as DNA: TGCAGTGCTTGGACCCGGACAGGGGGCGCATTGGGTGGGGCCAACGTCCTGACTTTC.

This clonotype appeared many times. The chain joins TRBV5-1 to TRBJ2-1; 7 bases are shared with TRBD1. Germline V gives CDR1 SGHRS, CDR2 YFSETQ. This CDR3 region has 14 residues. With 0 bases clipped from V and 5 bases from J, the junction kept 2 bases outside the gene matches. This CDR3 reads CASSLAQGDNEQFF. The CDR3 nucleotides read TGCGCCAGCAGCTTGGCCCAGGGGGACAATGAGCAGTTCTTC.

This clonotype was found many times. The chain uses TRBV9 and TRBJ2-1; 11 positions agree with TRBD2. V shed 0 bases, J shed 6 bases, and the junction held 5 bases outside the gene matches. From germline, CDR1 is SGDLS and CDR2 YYNGEE. The CDR3 loop spans 16 amino acids. CDR3 bases: TGTGCCAGCAGCGTAGGTAGCGGGAGGGCCGGCAATGAGCAGTTCTTC. This sequence encodes CASSVGSGRAGNEQFF. Looking up the rest from reference TRBV9 and TRBJ2-1 gives the full variable domain: DSGVTQTPKHLITATGQRVTLRCSPRSGDLSVYWYQQSLDQGLQFLIQYYNGEERAKGNILERFSAQQFPDLHSELNLSSLELGDSALYFCASSVGSGRAGNEQFFGPGTRLTVL.

This clonotype was seen at least ten times. The rearrangement links TRBV12-3 or TRBV12-4 to TRBJ2-5, with a tentative D call TRBD2 (6 bases). This CDR3 spans 18 amino acids. V was shortened by 3 bases and J by 1 base, with 21 bases between the two germline ends. The CDR3 coding sequence is TGTGCCAGCAGTTTCTGGGTTTCTGGCGGGAATACCCAAGAGACCCAGTACTTC. Residues: CASSFWVSGGNTQETQYF.

This clonotype was observed at least ten times. The J gene is TRBJ1-2, the V gene TRBV5-1; D is undetermined. Trimming shortened V by 4 bases and J by 4 bases, and 11 bases separated the two germline ends. Germline CDR1 is SGHRS and CDR2 is YFSETQ. The CDR3 consists of 13 residues. The CDR3 DNA is TGCGCCAGCAGCGCGCAGGACGGCTATGGCTACACCTTC. It encodes CASSAQDGYGYTF.

Only one count was recorded for this clonotype. CDR3 coding DNA: TGCAGTGCTAGGGAGCCAGGGAGGGCTAGCCGCGTGGATACGCAGTATTTT. Its protein product is CSAREPGRASRVDTQYF. The chain couples TRBV20-1 to TRBJ2-3; 7 nucleotides match TRBD2. Germline values: CDR1 DFQATT, CDR2 SNEGSKA (reference sequence). CDR3 length: 17 amino acids. V was clipped by 3 bases and J by 6 bases; unmatched bases: 18.

This clonotype was found many times. The chain is built from TRBV11-3 and TRBJ1-3, with D unclear. The CDR3 loop spans 16 amino acids. Trimming pared 5 bases from V and 0 bases from J, leaving 14 bases between. The V gene's germline CDR1 is SGHNT and CDR2 YENEEA. DNA for the CDR3: TGTGCCAGCAGCCTGGTTAGGGAACCCTCTGGAAACACCATATATTTT. Amino acids: CASSLVREPSGNTIYF.

This sequence joins TRBV6-6 and TRBJ2-7; no clear D gene. Germline V gene lookup returns CDR1 MNHNY and CDR2 SVGAGI (reference sequence). The length of the CDR3 is 15 residues. The ends were cut back, 2 bases at V and 0 bases at J, with 11 bases in the middle. The CDR3 loop is CASSYEAPSSYEQYF. CDR3 coding DNA: TGTGCCAGCAGTTACGAGGCCCCGAGCTCCTACGAGCAGTACTTC.

This clonotype was seen at least ten times. V gene TRBV5-1 combines with J gene TRBJ2-1; 11 bases line up with TRBD1. Germline loops: CDR1 SGHRS, CDR2 YFSETQ. V lost 4 bases to trimming and J lost 6 bases; unmatched junction nucleotides: 3. The CDR3 covers 14 residues. CDR3 in DNA: TGCGCCAGCAGCCCGGGGACAGGGGGCAATGAGCAGTTCTTC. It codes for CASSPGTGGNEQFF.

The gene calls are TRBV20-1 and TRBJ2-1; TRBD2 aligns across 7 bases. The V gene's germline CDR1 is DFQATT and CDR2 SNEGSKA (reference sequence). Unmatched junction bases numbered 7, after V lost 6 bases and J lost 2 bases. The CDR3 length is 14 residues. CDR3 DNA: TGCAGTGCCCGAGGACTAGAGGCCTACAATGAGCAGTTCTTC. Protein product: CSARGLEAYNEQFF.

The rearrangement links TRBV4-3 to TRBJ2-6; D unresolved. The CDR3 has 16 residues. CDR1 is LGHNA and CDR2 is YSLEER in the germline V gene. V dropped 0 bases and J dropped 0 bases, with 6 bases sitting between them. CDR3 nucleotides: TGCGCCAGCAGCCAAGAAGCGTCCTCTGGGGCCAACGTCCTGACTTTC. This encodes CASSQEASSGANVLTF.

The J gene is TRBJ1-4, the V gene TRBV3-1, with D tentatively TRBD1 (5 bases). Germline CDR1 is LGHDT and CDR2 is YNNKEL (reference sequence). Deletions cut 10 bases from V and 8 bases from J, with 11 bases between. The CDR3 covers 11 residues. The CDR3 loop is CATQGSEKLFF. The CDR3 DNA sequence: TGTGCCACCCAGGGCTCCGAAAAACTGTTTTTT.

The rearrangement joins TRBV11-2 to TRBJ2-3, with unresolved D. The ends were cut back, 4 bases at V and 2 bases at J, with 13 bases in the middle. The CDR3 contains 15 residues. Germline V lookup: CDR1 SGHAT, CDR2 FQNNGV. CDR3 loop: CASSSRTRYTDTQYF. The CDR3 bases are TGTGCCAGCAGCTCCCGGACGCGGTACACAGATACGCAGTATTTT.

This clonotype came up many times. The chain is built from TRBV12-3 or TRBV12-4 and TRBJ1-2; D is ambiguous. Trimming cost V 5 bases and J 4 bases, with 11 bases left between them. The CDR3 spans 13 residues. The CDR3 bases are TGTGCCAGCAGTAAGCAGGAGGTCTATGGCTACACCTTC. Translation gives CASSKQEVYGYTF.

This clonotype has ten or more counts. The chain employs TRBV12-3 or TRBV12-4 and TRBJ1-5; the D gene is possibly TRBD1 (5 bases). The germline V and J ends were trimmed by 6 bases and 9 bases, with 12 bases remaining between them. This CDR3 region has 12 residues. CDR3 DNA sequence: TGTGCCAGCAGGCGGGCCCAGGGGCCCCAGCATTTT. As protein: CASRRAQGPQHF.

This clonotype was counted at least ten times. The chain combines TRBV20-1 with TRBJ2-1; 10 bases are shared with TRBD1. Germline V gene lookup returns CDR1 DFQATT and CDR2 SNEGSKA (reference sequence). The J segment lost 9 bases and the V segment lost 5 bases, leaving 10 bases of the junction unmatched. The CDR3 covers 14 residues. CDR3 amino acids: CSARGQGPWGEQFF. The CDR3 DNA is TGCAGTGCTCGGGGACAGGGGCCCTGGGGTGAGCAGTTCTTC.

This clonotype was seen a handful of times. The DNA of the CDR3 is TGTGCCAGCAGTTCACCGTTGACAGGGGGTGGAAACACCATATATTTT. Translating it yields CASSSPLTGGGNTIYF. The chain links TRBV7-6 to TRBJ1-3, with 9 bases aligning to TRBD1. CDR1 is SGHVS, CDR2 FNYEAQ, per germline. This CDR3 contains 16 residues. Unmatched junction bases numbered 9, after V lost 6 bases and J lost 3 bases.

This clonotype appeared many times. V is TRBV7-2 and J is TRBJ2-1, with 7 bases fitting TRBD2. J was trimmed by 3 bases and V by 5 bases; bases with no gene match: 10. Germline V lookup: CDR1 SGHTA, CDR2 FQGNSA. The CDR3 has 16 amino acids. This chain's CDR3 is CASSTGRGGVYNEQFF. For the CDR3, the DNA is TGTGCCAGCAGCACTGGGAGGGGAGGGGTCTACAATGAGCAGTTCTTC.

This clonotype has more than one count but fewer than ten. The CDR3 nucleotides read TGTGCCAGCGACGGGCAGGGAGGAGATACGCAGTATTTT. It translates to CASDGQGGDTQYF. This chain connects TRBV13 to TRBJ2-3, with a weak D call TRBD2 (6 bases). The V and J ends lost 8 bases and 5 bases respectively, with 14 bases between them. The CDR3 contains 13 residues. Germline lookup yields CDR1 PRHDT and CDR2 FYEKMQ (reference sequence).